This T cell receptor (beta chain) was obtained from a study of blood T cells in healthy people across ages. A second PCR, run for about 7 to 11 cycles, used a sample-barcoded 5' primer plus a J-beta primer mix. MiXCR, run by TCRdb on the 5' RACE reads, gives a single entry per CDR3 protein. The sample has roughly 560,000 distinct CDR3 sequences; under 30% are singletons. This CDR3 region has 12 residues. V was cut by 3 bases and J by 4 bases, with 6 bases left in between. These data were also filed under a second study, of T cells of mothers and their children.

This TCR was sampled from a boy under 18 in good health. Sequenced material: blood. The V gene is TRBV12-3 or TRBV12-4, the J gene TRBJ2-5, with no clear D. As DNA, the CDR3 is TGTGCCAGCAGTTTCCTGGCAGAGACCCAGTACTTC. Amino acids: CASSFLAETQYF.